These T cell receptor beta chains were read from a single sample in a study of Graves' ophthalmopathy and Graves' hyperthyroidism. TCRdb re-called the multiplex PCR reads with MiXCR, one entry per CDR3 protein. This sample has hundreds of thousands of distinct CDR3 sequences, with roughly 21% found just once. The sequenced sample was peripheral blood. The origin of the receptors is a woman under 30 with stable Graves' hyperthyroidism. The CDR3 runs from the conserved cysteine through the conserved F or W. The D gene is left open where the match is weak. Part of the rows lack a size; the others show once, few, many or a class for expanded clones.

clone_size d_call j_call v_call cdr3_aa cdr3_nt
- - TRBJ2-5 TRBV28 CASSYQLGPQETQYF TGTGCCAGCAGTTACCAACTAGGGCCGCAAGAGACCCAGTACTTC
many - TRBJ1-1 TRBV20-1 CSAKESQYNKKAFF TGCAGTGCTAAGGAAAGCCAATACAATAAAAAAGCTTTCTTT
many TRBD1 TRBJ2-6 TRBV28 CASSPRDRAGANVLTF TGTGCCAGCAGTCCGAGGGACAGGGCTGGGGCCAACGTCCTGACTTTC
many TRBD1 TRBJ2-5 TRBV4-1 CASSHRQGSGPAGETQYF TGCGCCAGCAGCCACCGACAGGGATCGGGACCCGCCGGAGAGACCCAGTACTTC
- - TRBJ2-2 TRBV2 CASSDSQRGTGELFF TGTGCCAGCAGTGACAGTCAGCGTGGCACCGGGGAGCTGTTTTTT
many - TRBJ2-2 TRBV24-1 CATRRDGATGELFF TGTGCCACCCGCCGGGATGGGGCCACCGGGGAGCTGTTTTTT
many - TRBJ2-5 TRBV7-9 CASSLTPTGSETQYF TGTGCCAGCAGCTTAACCCCAACAGGTTCCGAGACCCAGTACTTC
many - TRBJ1-2 TRBV7-9 CASSLNSLGYGYTF TGTGCCAGCAGCTTAAATTCCCTTGGCTATGGCTACACCTTC
many - TRBJ2-5 TRBV7-2 CASSLGGARVKTQYF TGTGCCAGCAGCTTAGGAGGGGCGCGGGTAAAGACCCAGTACTTC
- TRBD1 TRBJ2-7 TRBV12-3/TRBV12-4 CASKQTGEAYEQYF TGTGCCAGCAAACAGACAGGGGAGGCCTACGAGCAGTACTTC
- - TRBJ2-2 TRBV5-1 CASSSGTRQATGELFF TGCGCCAGCAGCTCCGGAACTCGACAGGCCACCGGGGAGCTGTTTTTT
many - TRBJ2-7 TRBV12-3/TRBV12-4 CASSDADYPYEQYF TGTGCCAGCAGTGACGCGGACTACCCGTACGAGCAGTACTTC
many - TRBJ2-3 TRBV7-6 CASSLGRTDTQYF TGTGCCAGCAGCTTAGGTCGCACAGATACGCAGTATTTT
many - TRBJ2-5 TRBV6-5 CASSSPVTPGTQYF TGTGCCAGCAGTTCCCCGGTAACTCCGGGGACCCAGTACTTC
few - TRBJ1-2 TRBV7-2 CASSWGGGSNYGYTF TGTGCCAGCAGCTGGGGGGGGGGCTCTAACTATGGCTACACCTTC
many - TRBJ2-2 TRBV19 CASSRTHPGELFF TGTGCCAGTAGTAGGACACATCCGGGGGAGCTGTTTTTT
many - TRBJ1-1 TRBV29-1 CSVERGGNTEAFF TGCAGCGTTGAGAGGGGGGGGAACACTGAAGCTTTCTTT
many - TRBJ1-2 TRBV6-1 CASSVRSPYGYTF TGTGCCAGCAGTGTCCGGAGCCCCTATGGCTACACCTTC
many TRBD2 TRBJ2-7 TRBV27 CASSRRESGSYEQYF TGTGCCAGCAGTCGACGAGAGAGCGGGAGCTACGAGCAGTACTTC
many - TRBJ2-3 TRBV6-2/TRBV6-3 CASSYREPGISSTDTQYF TGTGCCAGCAGTTACCGAGAGCCCGGAATCTCTAGCACAGATACGCAGTATTTT
- - TRBJ1-2 TRBV11-3 CASSPSGRPWGYTF TGTGCCAGCAGCCCCAGTGGAAGGCCTTGGGGCTACACCTTC
- TRBD1 TRBJ1-2 TRBV6-1 CASRAGQESYGYTF TGTGCCAGCAGGGCGGGACAGGAGAGCTATGGCTACACCTTC
many TRBD2 TRBJ2-7 TRBV12-3/TRBV12-4 CASSFAGGEQYF TGTGCCAGCAGTTTCGCGGGGGGAGAGCAGTACTTC
many - TRBJ1-1 TRBV29-1 CSGRSVNTEAFF TGCAGCGGCAGGAGTGTGAACACTGAAGCTTTCTTT
many - TRBJ2-6 TRBV19 CASSTDGSKANVLTF TGTGCCAGTAGTACCGACGGATCTAAGGCCAACGTCCTGACTTTC
- - TRBJ1-1 TRBV24-1 CATSDRRTNTEAFF TGTGCCACCAGTGATAGACGGACGAACACTGAAGCTTTCTTT
few - TRBJ2-7 TRBV14 CASGIGSGLYEQYF TGTGCCAGCGGAATAGGTTCGGGACTTTACGAGCAGTACTTC
- - TRBJ1-5 TRBV27 CASSPRGTGIWQPQHF TGTGCCAGCAGTCCTCGCGGTACAGGGATTTGGCAGCCCCAGCATTTT
many - TRBJ2-2 TRBV12-3/TRBV12-4 CASSSGQNTGELFF TGTGCCAGCAGTTCGGGACAGAACACCGGGGAGCTGTTTTTT
many TRBD2 TRBJ2-5 TRBV15 CATSRASGRAPDQETQYF TGTGCCACCAGCAGAGCTAGCGGGAGGGCCCCAGATCAAGAGACCCAGTACTTC
many - TRBJ1-1 TRBV11-2 CASHPGRTEAFF TGTGCCAGCCACCCGGGGAGGACTGAAGCTTTCTTT
many - TRBJ1-5 TRBV7-2 CASSLWDRQPQHF TGTGCCAGCAGCTTATGGGACCGACAGCCCCAGCATTTT
once TRBD2 TRBJ2-3 TRBV29-1 CRVTGGGFSTDTQYF TGCAGAGTGACGGGAGGGGGATTTAGCACAGATACGCAGTATTTT
few - TRBJ2-5 TRBV2 CASSEDSFQETQYF TGTGCCAGCAGTGAGGACTCCTTTCAAGAGACCCAGTACTTC
many TRBD2 TRBJ2-7 TRBV6-5 CASTRGSGTTYDEQYF TGTGCCAGCACTCGGGGAAGCGGGACTACCTACGACGAGCAGTACTTC
many TRBD1 TRBJ1-5 TRBV19 CASSMMTGGAHQPQHF TGTGCCAGTAGTATGATGACAGGGGGCGCCCATCAGCCCCAGCATTTT
few - TRBJ2-3 TRBV11-2 CASSLDPLASDTQYF TGTGCCAGCAGCTTAGATCCATTAGCTTCAGATACGCAGTATTTT
many - TRBJ1-5 TRBV27 CASSLGTRSQPQHF TGTGCCAGCAGTTTGGGGACCAGAAGTCAGCCCCAGCATTTT
many - TRBJ2-7 TRBV7-8 CASSLGIVSSYEQYF TGTGCCAGCAGCTTAGGTATAGTGAGCTCCTACGAGCAGTACTTC
many TRBD1 TRBJ1-2 TRBV6-1 CASSTGDNYGYTF TGTGCCAGCAGTACAGGGGATAACTATGGCTACACCTTC
many - TRBJ2-2 TRBV6-1 CASRKQGFTGELFF TGTGCCAGCAGGAAACAGGGTTTCACCGGGGAGCTGTTTTTT
many - TRBJ2-7 TRBV20-1 CSASPTGRSSYEQYF TGCAGTGCTAGCCCCACGGGGAGGAGTTCCTACGAGCAGTACTTC
many - TRBJ1-5 TRBV19 CASYAGGGNQPQHF TGTGCCAGTTACGCCGGAGGGGGCAATCAGCCCCAGCATTTT
- - TRBJ2-7 TRBV12-3/TRBV12-4 CASTPSGAYEQYF TGTGCCAGCACCCCGTCGGGGGCCTACGAGCAGTACTTC